In its sample, the clone carrying this TCR beta chain was seen many times. Its matching antigen is unknown. The CDR3 is 17 amino acids. J gave up 6 bases and V 4 bases, and 15 bases lay outside the gene matches. Per germline, CDR1 SEHNR and CDR2 FQNEAQ (reference sequence). One entry per CDR3 protein, called by TCRdb with MiXCR from the reads. The sample records about 770,000 distinct CDR3 sequences, 25% to 35% being singletons. This sample stems from a study of T cell repertoires in cytomegalovirus infection. Whole-study context: Recently identified HLA-C-restricted and well-studied HLA-B-restricted CMV epitopes were used. It was the public TCR beta signatures that indicated both CMV infection and matching HLA type.

Findings and caveats of the study: Adding up the frequency of public TCR beta families identified people who carried CMV plus the relevant HLA.

The material sequenced was cultured CD8+ T cells from PBMCs, taken from culture after CMV antigen stimulation. The receptor was derived from a human donor in good health (CMV status not recorded). Some clones in this sample may be carry-over from other donors' samples. The rearrangement joins TRBV7-9 to TRBJ1-2; 9 positions agree with TRBD1. Here the CDR3 DNA reads TGTGCCAGCAGCTCCTCGGGACAGGGATTGAGGTTGGATGGCTACACCTTC. Translation gives CASSSSGQGLRLDGYTF.